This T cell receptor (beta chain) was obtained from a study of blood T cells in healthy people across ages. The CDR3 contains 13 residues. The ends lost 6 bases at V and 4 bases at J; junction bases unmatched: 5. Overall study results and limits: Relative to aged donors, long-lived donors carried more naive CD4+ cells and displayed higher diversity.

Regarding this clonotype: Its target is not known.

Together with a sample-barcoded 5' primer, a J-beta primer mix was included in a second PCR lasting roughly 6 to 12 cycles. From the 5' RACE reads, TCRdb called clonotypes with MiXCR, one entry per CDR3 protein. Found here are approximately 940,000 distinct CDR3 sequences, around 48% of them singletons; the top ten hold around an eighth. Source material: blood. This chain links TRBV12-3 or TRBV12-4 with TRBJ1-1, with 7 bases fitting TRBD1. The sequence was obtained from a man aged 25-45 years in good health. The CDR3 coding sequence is TGTGCCAGCAGCAGGGGGGGGGCCACTGAAGCTTTCTTT. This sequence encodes CASSRGGATEAFF.